This T cell receptor beta chain originates from a study (dated by TCRdb to the mid-2010s). A note on the overall study: Whether tumor-infiltrating Tregs in breast cancer are recruited from blood Tregs or converted in situ from other CD4+ T cell subsets was tested.

As for this clonotype: Its antigen specificity is not known. No much larger clone exists at a distance of one base, and base qualities are not known.

Tregs were isolated as CD4+CD25+CD127-/low cells. Tregs, naive and memory CD4+ T cells from tumor, blood and ipsilateral draining lymph nodes of five breast cancer patients underwent full-length TCR alpha and beta sequencing. Tumor tissue and lymph nodes obtained from ipsilateral axillary dissection were perfused with PBS, minced and then digested with collagenase I and hyaluronidase. FACS confirmed that the sorted cell populations were more than 90% pure. Full-length TCR variable regions were amplified by 5' RACE PCR with constant-region reverse primers, and semi-nested PCR with Nested Universal Primer A was subsequently performed. Using the ReliaPrep RNA Cell Miniprep System, total RNA was extracted, and the SMARTer RACE 5'/3' Kit was then used to reverse transcribe the RNA into 5'RACE-ready cDNA. An Illumina MiSeq was used to sequence the full-length TCR alpha and beta libraries, which had been barcoded with multiplex adaptors. From the authors' description of their analysis: For each of nine subset-tissue groups, sequencing data from the five patients were pooled, and the groups were compared by unsupervised clustering of TCR gene usage. The Morisita-Horn index, with shared sequences weighted by their contribution to each repertoire, was used to calculate repertoire similarity. The public sequencing data were trimmed at Q25 with fastp and processed into clonotypes with MiXCR by TCRdb, which kept only in-frame beta chains. Each entry merges the rows of one CDR3 protein and shows their most common DNA and genes. The V and J calls were determined by TCRdb, not by the authors. In this sample the table shows more than 55,000 distinct CDR3 sequences, less than 30% of which occur a single time. The ten largest make up 2% to 2.5% of the sample.

V lost 1 base and J lost 6 bases; the stretch between them is 15 bases long. From the germline V gene (reference sequence), CDR1 is LNHDA and CDR2 is SQIVND. Taken from cysteine to phenylalanine, the CDR3 has 15 residues. Only the CDR3 part of the read is kept: 45 bases, read in frame from the first base. General study outcomes and caveats: The larger-cohort validation was restricted to a single TCR beta V-J rearrangement rather than whole repertoires. The greatest overlap of tumor-infiltrating Treg TCR alpha and beta sequences was with tumor naive CD4+ T cells, followed next by blood naive CD4+ T cells. The TCR gene usage of tumor memory CD4+ T cells clustered together with blood and lymph node memory CD4+ cells and with lymph node naive CD4+ cells.

The chain is encoded by TRBV19 joined to TRBJ1-2, with no D gene named confidently. Sequencing input: tumor-infiltrating Tregs sorted from the breast tumor. The sequence came from a female donor with breast cancer. The CDR3 protein: CASSIVNSPTNGYTF. The DNA sequence reads TGTGCCAGTAGTATAGTCAACAGCCCAACTAATGGCTACACCTTC.